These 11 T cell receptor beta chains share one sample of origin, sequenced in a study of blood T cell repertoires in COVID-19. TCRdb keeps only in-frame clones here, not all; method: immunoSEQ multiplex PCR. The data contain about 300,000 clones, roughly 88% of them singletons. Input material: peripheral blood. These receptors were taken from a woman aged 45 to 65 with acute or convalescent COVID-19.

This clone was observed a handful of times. The DNA for the CDR3 is TGTGCCAGCAGTTCCCCCGGGACAGGGGTGGAAAAACTGTTTTTT. This translates into CASSSPGTGVEKLFF. The chain employs TRBV28 and TRBJ1-4; 10 bases agree with TRBD1. This CDR3 comprises 15 residues. V was pared by 4 bases and J by 8 bases, with 7 bases of the junction left unmatched. CDR1 and CDR2 (germline): MDHEN, SYDVKM.

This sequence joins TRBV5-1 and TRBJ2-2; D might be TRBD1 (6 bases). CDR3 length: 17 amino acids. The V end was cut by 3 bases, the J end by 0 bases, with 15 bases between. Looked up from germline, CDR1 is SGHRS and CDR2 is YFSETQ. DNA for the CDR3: TGCGCCAGCAGCTCAGGACAGACCGGAGCGAACACCGGGGAGCTGTTTTTT. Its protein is CASSSGQTGANTGELFF.

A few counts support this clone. The CDR3 here is CASSTRTSGTRYEQYF. The CDR3 nucleotides are TGTGCCAGCAGCACCAGGACTAGCGGGACACGCTACGAGCAGTACTTC. The V gene is TRBV28, the J gene TRBJ2-7; 12 bases match TRBD2. The CDR3 spans 16 residues. The germline V gene has CDR1 MDHEN and CDR2 SYDVKM. V lost 6 bases and J lost 3; bases outside the gene matches: 9.

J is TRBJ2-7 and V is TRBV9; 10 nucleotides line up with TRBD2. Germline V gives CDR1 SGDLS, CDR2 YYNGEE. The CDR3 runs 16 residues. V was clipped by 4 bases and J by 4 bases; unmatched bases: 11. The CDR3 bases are TGTGCCAGCAGCCCCAGCCTAGCGGGAGCGTATTACGAGCAGTACTTC. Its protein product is CASSPSLAGAYYEQYF.

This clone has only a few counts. CDR3 in amino acids: CASSSQGRNQPQHF. DNA for the CDR3: TGTGCCAGCAGTTCACAGGGACGCAATCAGCCCCAGCATTTT. V gene TRBV13 combines with J gene TRBJ1-5; D might be TRBD1 (6 bases). Per germline, CDR1 PRHDT and CDR2 FYEKMQ (reference sequence). Trimming pared 6 bases from V and 2 bases from J, leaving 11 bases between. CDR3 length equals 14 residues.

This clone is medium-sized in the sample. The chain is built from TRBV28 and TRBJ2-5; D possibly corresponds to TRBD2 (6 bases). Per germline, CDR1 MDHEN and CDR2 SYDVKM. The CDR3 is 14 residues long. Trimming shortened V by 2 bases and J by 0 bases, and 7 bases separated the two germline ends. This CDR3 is CASSLIADQETQYF. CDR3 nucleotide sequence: TGTGCCAGCAGTTTAATAGCGGACCAAGAGACCCAGTACTTC. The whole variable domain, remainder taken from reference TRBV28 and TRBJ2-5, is DVKVTQSSRYLVKRTGEKVFLECVQDMDHENMFWYRQDPGLGLRLIYFSYDVKMKEKGDIPEGYSVSREKKERFSLILESASTNQTSMYLCASSLIADQETQYFGPGTRLLVL.

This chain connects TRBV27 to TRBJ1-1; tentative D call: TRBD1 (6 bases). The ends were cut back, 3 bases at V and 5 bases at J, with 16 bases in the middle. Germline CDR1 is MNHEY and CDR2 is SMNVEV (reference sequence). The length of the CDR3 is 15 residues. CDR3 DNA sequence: TGTGCCAGCAGTTTGGTGGGGGCGGTGGCAACTGAAGCTTTCTTT. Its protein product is CASSLVGAVATEAFF.

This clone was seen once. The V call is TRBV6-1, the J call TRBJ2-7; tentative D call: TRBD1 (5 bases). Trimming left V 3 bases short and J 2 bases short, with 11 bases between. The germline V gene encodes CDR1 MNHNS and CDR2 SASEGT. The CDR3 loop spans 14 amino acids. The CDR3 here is CASSEWQTAYEQYF. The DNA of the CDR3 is TGTGCCAGCAGTGAGTGGCAGACAGCCTACGAGCAGTACTTC.

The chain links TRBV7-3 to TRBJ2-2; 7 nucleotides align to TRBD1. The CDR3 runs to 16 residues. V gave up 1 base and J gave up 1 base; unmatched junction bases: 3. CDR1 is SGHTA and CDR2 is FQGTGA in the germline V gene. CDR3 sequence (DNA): TGTGCCAGCAGCTTAATGTCAGGGGGGAACACCGGGGAGCTGTTTTTT. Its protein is CASSLMSGGNTGELFF.

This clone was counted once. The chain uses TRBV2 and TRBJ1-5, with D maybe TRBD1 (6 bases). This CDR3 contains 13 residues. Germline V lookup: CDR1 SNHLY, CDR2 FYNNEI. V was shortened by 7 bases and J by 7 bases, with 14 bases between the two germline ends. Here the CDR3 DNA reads TGTGCCAGCATCCAGGGGTCGGGGCAGCCCCAGCATTTT. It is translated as CASIQGSGQPQHF.

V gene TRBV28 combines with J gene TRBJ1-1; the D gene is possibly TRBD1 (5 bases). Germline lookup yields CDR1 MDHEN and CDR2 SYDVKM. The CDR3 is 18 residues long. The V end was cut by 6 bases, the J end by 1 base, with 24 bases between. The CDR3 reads CASRSAGLLPPGNTEAFF. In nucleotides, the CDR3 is TGTGCCAGCAGGTCAGCGGGACTACTTCCTCCGGGGAACACTGAAGCTTTCTTT.